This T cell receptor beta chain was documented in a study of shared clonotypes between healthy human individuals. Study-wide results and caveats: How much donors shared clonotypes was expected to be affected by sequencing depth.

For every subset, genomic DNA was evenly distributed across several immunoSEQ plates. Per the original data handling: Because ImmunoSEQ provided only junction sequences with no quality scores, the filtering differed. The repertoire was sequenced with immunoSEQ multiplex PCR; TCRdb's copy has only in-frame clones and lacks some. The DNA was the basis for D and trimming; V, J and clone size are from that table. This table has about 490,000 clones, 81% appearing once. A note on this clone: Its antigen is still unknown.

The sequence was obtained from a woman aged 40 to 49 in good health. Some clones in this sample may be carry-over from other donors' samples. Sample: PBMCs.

In DNA form, the CDR3 reads TGTGCCAGCACGGCAGGGCCTGGAAACACCATATATTTT. Translated: CASTAGPGNTIYF. The rearrangement links TRBV13 to TRBJ1-3; maybe TRBD1 (5 bases). V was shortened by 7 bases and J by 2 bases, with 9 bases between the two germline ends. This CDR3 region has 13 residues. CDR1 is PRHDT and CDR2 is FYEKMQ in the germline V gene (reference sequence).